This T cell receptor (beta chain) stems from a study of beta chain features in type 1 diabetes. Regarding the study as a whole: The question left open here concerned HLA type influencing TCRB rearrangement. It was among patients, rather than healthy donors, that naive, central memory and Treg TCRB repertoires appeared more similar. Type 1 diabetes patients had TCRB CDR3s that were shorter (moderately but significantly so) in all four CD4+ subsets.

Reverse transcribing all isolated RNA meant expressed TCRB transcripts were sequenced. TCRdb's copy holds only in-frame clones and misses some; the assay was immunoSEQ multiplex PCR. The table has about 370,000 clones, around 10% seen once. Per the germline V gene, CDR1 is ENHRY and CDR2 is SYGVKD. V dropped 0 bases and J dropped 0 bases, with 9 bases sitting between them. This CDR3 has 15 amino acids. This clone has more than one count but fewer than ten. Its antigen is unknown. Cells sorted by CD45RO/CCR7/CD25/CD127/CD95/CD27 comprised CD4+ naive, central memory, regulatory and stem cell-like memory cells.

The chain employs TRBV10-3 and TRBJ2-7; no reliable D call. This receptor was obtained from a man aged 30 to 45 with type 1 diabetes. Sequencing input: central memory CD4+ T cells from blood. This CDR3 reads CAISESTASSYEQYF. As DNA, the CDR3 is TGTGCCATCAGTGAGTCCACGGCTAGCTCCTACGAGCAGTACTTC.